This T cell receptor (beta chain) originates from a study of blood T cell repertoires in COVID-19. Study-wide background: Spain, Italy and the United States supplied samples that represented acute and convalescent COVID-19. T cells, B-cell-depleted T cells, or PBMCs supplied cDNA or gDNA.

Per the original methods: Cell counts per sample came from amplifying reference gene primers. Data came from immunoSEQ multiplex PCR; TCRdb stores just in-frame clones and leaves some out. From that table come the V and J calls and clone size; the DNA was used to work out D and trimming. The repertoire holds 300,000 or so clones, roughly 88% seen once, with around 1.7% in the top ten. J gave up 3 bases and V 5 bases, and 6 bases lay outside the gene matches. CDR1 SGHTA and CDR2 FQGNSA come from the germline V gene. CDR3 length: 14 residues. This clone has a single count. Sequenced: peripheral blood. The genes are TRBV7-2 and TRBJ2-5, with 7 bases aligning to TRBD1. The sequence derives from a woman aged 45-65 years with acute or convalescent COVID-19. The CDR3: CASSIDRVEETQYF. In DNA, the CDR3 is TGTGCCAGCAGCATAGACAGGGTAGAAGAGACCCAGTACTTC.